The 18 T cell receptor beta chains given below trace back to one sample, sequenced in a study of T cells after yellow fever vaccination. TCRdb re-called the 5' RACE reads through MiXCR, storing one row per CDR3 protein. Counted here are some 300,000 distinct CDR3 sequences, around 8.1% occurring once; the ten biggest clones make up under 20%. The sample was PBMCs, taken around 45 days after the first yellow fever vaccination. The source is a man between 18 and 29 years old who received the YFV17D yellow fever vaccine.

The CDR3 coding sequence is TGTGCCGTCGCTCACCCCCTAGGTGGGGGCCTCCCCGGGGGGGGCAATTCACCCCTCCACTTT. Translating gives CAVAHPLGGGLPGGGNSPLHF. This sequence joins TRBV11-1 and TRBJ1-6; TRBD1 might be the D (6 bases). Trimming removed 11 bases at V and 7 bases at J, with 39 bases between. Germline V gene data show CDR1 as SGHAT and CDR2 as FQDESV (reference sequence). The CDR3 covers 21 residues.

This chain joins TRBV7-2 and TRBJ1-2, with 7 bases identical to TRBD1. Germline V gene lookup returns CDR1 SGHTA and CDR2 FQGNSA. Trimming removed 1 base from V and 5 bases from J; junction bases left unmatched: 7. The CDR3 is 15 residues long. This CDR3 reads CASSLVKGAGYGYTF. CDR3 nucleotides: TGTGCCAGCAGCTTAGTAAAGGGGGCTGGGTATGGCTACACCTTC.

CDR3 in amino acids: CASSPAWTAGSYEQYF. Written as DNA, the CDR3 is TGTGCCAGCTCACCAGCCTGGACCGCGGGCTCCTACGAGCAGTACTTC. The chain joins TRBV18 to TRBJ2-7; a weak D match, TRBD2 (5 bases). CDR1 is KGHSH and CDR2 is LQKENI in the germline V gene. Deletions cut 2 bases from V and 0 bases from J, with 14 bases between. The CDR3 runs to 16 residues. The full variable domain, in which reference TRBV18 and TRBJ2-7 provide the parts outside the CDR3, is NAGVMQNPRHLVRRRGQEARLRCSPMKGHSHVYWYRQLPEEGLKFMVYLQKENIIDESGMPKERFSAEFPKEGPSILRIQQVVRGDSAAYFCASSPAWTAGSYEQYFGPGTRLTVT.

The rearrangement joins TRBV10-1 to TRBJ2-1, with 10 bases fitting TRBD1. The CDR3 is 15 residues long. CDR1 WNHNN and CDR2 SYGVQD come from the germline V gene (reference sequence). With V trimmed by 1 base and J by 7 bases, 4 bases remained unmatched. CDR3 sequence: CASSELDRGWNEQFF. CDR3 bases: TGCGCCAGCAGTGAGTTGGACAGGGGGTGGAATGAGCAGTTCTTC.

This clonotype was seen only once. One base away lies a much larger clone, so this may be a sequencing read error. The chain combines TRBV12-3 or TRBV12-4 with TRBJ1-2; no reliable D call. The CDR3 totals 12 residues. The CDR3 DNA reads TGTGCCAGCAGTTTTAGCAACTATGGCTTCACCTTC. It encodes CASSFSNYGFTF.

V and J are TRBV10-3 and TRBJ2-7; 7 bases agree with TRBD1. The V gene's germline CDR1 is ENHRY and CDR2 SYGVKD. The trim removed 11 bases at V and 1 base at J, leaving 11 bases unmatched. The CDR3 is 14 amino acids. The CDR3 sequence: CAARGTGQSYEQYF. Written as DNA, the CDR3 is TGTGCCGCCCGGGGCACGGGACAGTCCTACGAGCAGTACTTC.

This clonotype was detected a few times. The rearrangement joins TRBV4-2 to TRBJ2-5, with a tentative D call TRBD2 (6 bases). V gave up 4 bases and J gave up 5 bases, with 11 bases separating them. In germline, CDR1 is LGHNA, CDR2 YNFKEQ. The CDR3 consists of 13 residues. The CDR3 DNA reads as TGTGCCAGCAGCCCGGAGGGGCTGGAGACCCAGTACTTC. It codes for CASSPEGLETQYF.

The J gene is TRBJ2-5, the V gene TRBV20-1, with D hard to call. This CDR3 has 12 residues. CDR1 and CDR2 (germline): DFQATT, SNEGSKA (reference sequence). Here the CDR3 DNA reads TGCAGGAGTGGCCCAACTCAAGAGACCCAGTACTTC. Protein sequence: CRSGPTQETQYF.

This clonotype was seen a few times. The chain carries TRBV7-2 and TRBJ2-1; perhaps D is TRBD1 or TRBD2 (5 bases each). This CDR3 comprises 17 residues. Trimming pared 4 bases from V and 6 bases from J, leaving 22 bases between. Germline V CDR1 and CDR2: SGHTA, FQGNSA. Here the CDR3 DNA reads TGTGCCAGCAGCTCGAACTGGGTTGAGGGGTTCGGCAATGAGCAGTTCTTC. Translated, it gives CASSSNWVEGFGNEQFF.

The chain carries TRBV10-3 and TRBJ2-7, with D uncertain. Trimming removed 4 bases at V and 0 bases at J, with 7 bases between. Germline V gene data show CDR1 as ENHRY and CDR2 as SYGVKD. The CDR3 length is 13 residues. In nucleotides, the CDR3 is TGTGCCATCAGTGGCTCCCGCTCCTACGAGCAGTACTTC. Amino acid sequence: CAISGSRSYEQYF.

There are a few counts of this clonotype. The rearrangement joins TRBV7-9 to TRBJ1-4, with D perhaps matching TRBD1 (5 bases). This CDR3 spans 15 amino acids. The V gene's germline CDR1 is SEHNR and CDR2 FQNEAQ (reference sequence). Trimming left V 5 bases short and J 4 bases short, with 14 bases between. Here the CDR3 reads CASSQAGWSNEKLFF. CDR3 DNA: TGTGCCAGCAGCCAGGCAGGGTGGAGTAATGAAAAACTGTTTTTT.

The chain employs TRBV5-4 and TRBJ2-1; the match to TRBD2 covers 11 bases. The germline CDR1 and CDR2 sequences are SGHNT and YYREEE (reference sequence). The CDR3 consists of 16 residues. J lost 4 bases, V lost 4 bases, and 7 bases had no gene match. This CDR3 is CASSRVAGGYYNEQFF. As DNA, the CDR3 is TGTGCCAGCAGCCGCGTAGCGGGGGGGTATTACAATGAGCAGTTCTTC.

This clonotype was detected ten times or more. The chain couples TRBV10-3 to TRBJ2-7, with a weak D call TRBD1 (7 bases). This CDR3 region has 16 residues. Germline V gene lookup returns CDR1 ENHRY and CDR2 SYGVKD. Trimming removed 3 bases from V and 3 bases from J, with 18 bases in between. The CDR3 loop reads CAISDYGGGRYYEQYF. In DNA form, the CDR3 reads TGTGCCATCAGTGATTACGGAGGGGGCCGTTACTACGAGCAGTACTTC.

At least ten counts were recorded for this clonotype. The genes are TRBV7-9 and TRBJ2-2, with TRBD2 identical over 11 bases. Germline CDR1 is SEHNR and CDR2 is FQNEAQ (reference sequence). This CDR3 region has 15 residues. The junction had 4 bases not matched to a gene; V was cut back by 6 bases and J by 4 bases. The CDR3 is CASRPGLAGTGELFF. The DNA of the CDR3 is TGTGCCAGCAGACCTGGACTAGCGGGCACCGGGGAGCTGTTTTTT.

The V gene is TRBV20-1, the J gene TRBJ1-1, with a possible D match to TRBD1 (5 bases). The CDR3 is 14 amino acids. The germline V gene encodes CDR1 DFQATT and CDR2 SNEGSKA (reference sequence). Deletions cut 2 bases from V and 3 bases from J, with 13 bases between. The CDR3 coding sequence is TGCAGTGCTAGACGAGGGGACGGATACACTGAAGCTTTCTTT. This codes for CSARRGDGYTEAFF.

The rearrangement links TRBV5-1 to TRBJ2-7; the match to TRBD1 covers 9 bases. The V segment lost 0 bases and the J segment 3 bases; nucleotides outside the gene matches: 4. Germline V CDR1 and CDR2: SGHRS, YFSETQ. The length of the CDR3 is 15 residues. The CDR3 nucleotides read TGCGCCAGCAGCTTGGCCCGGGGACAGGGCTACGAGCAGTACTTC. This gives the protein CASSLARGQGYEQYF.

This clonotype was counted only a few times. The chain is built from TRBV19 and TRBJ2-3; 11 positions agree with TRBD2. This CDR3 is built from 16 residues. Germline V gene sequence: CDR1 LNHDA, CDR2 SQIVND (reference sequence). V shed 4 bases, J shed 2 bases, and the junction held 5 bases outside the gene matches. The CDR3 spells CASSKRLAGSTDTQYF. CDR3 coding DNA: TGTGCCAGTAGTAAGAGACTAGCGGGGTCCACAGATACGCAGTATTTT.

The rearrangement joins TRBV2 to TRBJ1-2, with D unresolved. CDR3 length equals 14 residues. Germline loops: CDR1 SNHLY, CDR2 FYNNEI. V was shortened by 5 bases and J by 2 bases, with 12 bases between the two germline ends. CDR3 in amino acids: CASSRLRSNYGYTF. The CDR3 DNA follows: TGTGCCAGCAGTCGGCTCAGATCAAACTATGGCTACACCTTC.